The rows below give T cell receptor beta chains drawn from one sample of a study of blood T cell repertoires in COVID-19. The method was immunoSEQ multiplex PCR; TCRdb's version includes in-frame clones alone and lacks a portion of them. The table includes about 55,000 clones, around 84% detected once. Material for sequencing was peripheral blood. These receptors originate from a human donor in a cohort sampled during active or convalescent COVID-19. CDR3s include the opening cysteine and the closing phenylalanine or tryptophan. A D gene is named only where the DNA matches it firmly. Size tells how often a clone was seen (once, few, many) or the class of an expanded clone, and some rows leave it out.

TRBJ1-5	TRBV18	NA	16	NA	TGTGCCAGCTCACCACTCCCAGGGGAAGGCAATCAGCCCCAGCATTTT	CASSPLPGEGNQPQHF
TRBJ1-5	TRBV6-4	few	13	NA	TGTGCCAGCAGTGACTCGATAAGCGGGTCCCAGCATTTT	CASSDSISGSQHF
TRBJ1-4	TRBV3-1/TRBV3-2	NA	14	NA	TGTGCCAGCAACTCCGGGGTACAGAATGAAAAACTGTTTTTT	CASNSGVQNEKLFF
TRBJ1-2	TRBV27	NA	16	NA	TGTGCCAGCAGTTCTCTACCCGGGACAAACCTCTATGGCTACACCTTC	CASSSLPGTNLYGYTF
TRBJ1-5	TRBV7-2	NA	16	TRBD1	TGTGCCAGCAGCGAAGGGGGCATTTGGGGCAATCAGCCCCAGCATTTT	CASSEGGIWGNQPQHF
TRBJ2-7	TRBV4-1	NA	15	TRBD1	TGCGCCAGCAGCCCTGGACAGGGGGCGACCTACGAGCAGTACTTC	CASSPGQGATYEQYF
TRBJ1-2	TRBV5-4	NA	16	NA	TGTGCCAGCAGCCCTGGGGACATCTTTCGTGGAAATGGCTACACCTTC	CASSPGDIFRGNGYTF
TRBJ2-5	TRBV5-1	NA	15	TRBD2	TGCGCCAGCAGCTTACAGCGGGGGGGACAAGAGACCCAGTACTTC	CASSLQRGGQETQYF
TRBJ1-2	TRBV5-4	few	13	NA	TGTGCCAGCAGCTTTTCAGATAACTATGGCTACACCTTC	CASSFSDNYGYTF
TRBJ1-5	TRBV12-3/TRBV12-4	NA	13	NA	TGTGCCAGCAGTTTAACACCCAATCAGCCCCAGCATTTT	CASSLTPNQPQHF
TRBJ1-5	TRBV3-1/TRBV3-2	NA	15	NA	TGTGCCAGCAGCCGAGTCAGGGTTCGCAATCAGCCCCAGCATTTT	CASSRVRVRNQPQHF
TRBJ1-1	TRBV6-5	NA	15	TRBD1	TGTGCCAGCAGTTCCGGGGACAGGATGAACACTGAAGCTTTCTTT	CASSSGDRMNTEAFF
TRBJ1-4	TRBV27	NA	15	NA	TGTGCCAGCAGTTTAGGGCGTGCAACTAATGAAAAACTGTTTTTT	CASSLGRATNEKLFF
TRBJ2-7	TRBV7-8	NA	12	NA	TGTGCCAGCAGCTTACGAAATTACGGGCAGTACTTC	CASSLRNYGQYF
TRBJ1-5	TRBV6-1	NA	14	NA	TGTGCCAGCAGCCCAGGGAATAGCAATCAGCCCCAGCATTTT	CASSPGNSNQPQHF
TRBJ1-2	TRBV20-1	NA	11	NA	TGCAGTGCGAATTCAGGGGTTGGCTACACCTTC	CSANSGVGYTF
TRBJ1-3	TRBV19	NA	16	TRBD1	TGTGCCAGTAGCATGGGACAGGTCGTATCTGGAAACACCATATATTTT	CASSMGQVVSGNTIYF
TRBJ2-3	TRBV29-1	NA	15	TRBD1	TGCAGCACACACTCCTGGGGACAGGTACTAATCACGCAGTATTTT	CSTHSWGQVLITQYF
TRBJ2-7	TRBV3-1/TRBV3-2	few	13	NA	TGTGCCAGCAGCCAAGGGGGGGCCTACGAGCAGTACTTC	CASSQGGAYEQYF
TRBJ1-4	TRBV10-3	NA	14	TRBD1	TGTGCCATCAGCGCGGCCAAACAGGGGATGGGTCTGTTTTTT	CAISAAKQGMGLFF
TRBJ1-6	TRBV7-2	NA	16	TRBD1	TGTGCCAGCAGCTTGGGTTCAGGGGGTGTGGATTCACCCCTCCACTTT	CASSLGSGGVDSPLHF
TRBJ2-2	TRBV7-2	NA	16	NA	TGTGCCAGCAGCCAAACAGGGCGGAGGAATCCCGGGGAGCTGTTTTTT	CASSQTGRRNPGELFF
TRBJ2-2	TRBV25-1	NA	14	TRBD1	TGTGCCAGCAGCGTAACAGGGGACACCGGGGAGCTGTTTTTT	CASSVTGDTGELFF
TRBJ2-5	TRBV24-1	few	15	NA	TGTGCCACCAGTGAGGGGGGACTCAGCAGGGAGACCCAGTACTTC	CATSEGGLSRETQYF
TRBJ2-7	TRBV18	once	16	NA	TGTGCCAGCTCACCACTCTCTAGTTGGAATCTCCACGAGCAGTACTTC	CASSPLSSWNLHEQYF
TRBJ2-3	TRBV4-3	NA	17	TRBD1	TGCGCCAGCAGCCACTCAACGACAGGGGACCGCACAGATACGCAGTATTTT	CASSHSTTGDRTDTQYF
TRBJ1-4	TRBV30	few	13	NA	TGTGCCTGGAGTGGGGGAGTAATCGAAAAACTGTTTTTT	CAWSGGVIEKLFF
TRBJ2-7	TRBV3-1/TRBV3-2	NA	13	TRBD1	TGTGCCAGCAGCCAAAAACAGGGGACCGAGCAGTACTTC	CASSQKQGTEQYF
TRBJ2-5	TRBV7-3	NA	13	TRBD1	TGTGCCAGCAGCTTAGGGACAGAAGAGACCCAGTACTTC	CASSLGTEETQYF
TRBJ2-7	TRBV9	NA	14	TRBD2	TGTGCCAGCAGCGTATCTAGCGGTTCCTACGAGCAGTACTTC	CASSVSSGSYEQYF
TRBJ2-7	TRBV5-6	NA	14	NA	TGTGCCAGCAGCTTCCGGGACACCACCTCCGAGCAGTACTTC	CASSFRDTTSEQYF
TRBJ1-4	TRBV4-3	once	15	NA	TGCGCCAGCAGCCAAGATCACAGAACTAATGAAAAACTGTTTTTT	CASSQDHRTNEKLFF
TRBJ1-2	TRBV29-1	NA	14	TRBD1	TGCAGCGTTAGAACAGGGGGCGGCTTAGGAGGCTACACCTTC	CSVRTGGGLGGYTF
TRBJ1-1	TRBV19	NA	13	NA	TGTGCCACCAAAACCCCAGAGAACACTGAAGCTTTCTTT	CATKTPENTEAFF
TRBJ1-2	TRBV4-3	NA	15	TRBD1	TGCGCCAGCAGCCAAGATCTACAGGGGGTCTATGGCTACACCTTC	CASSQDLQGVYGYTF
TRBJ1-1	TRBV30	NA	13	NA	TGTGCCTGGAGTTCTCGGGGGGCGACTGAAGCTTTCTTT	CAWSSRGATEAFF
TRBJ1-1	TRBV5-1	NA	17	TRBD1	TGCGCCAGCAGCTTGAATCGGGCAGGGGGCCCGAACACTGAAGCTTTCTTT	CASSLNRAGGPNTEAFF
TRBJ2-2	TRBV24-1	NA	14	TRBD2	TGTGCCACATCTCGGGGGGGGAACACCGGGGAGCTGTTTTTT	CATSRGGNTGELFF
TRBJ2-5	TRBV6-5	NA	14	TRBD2	TGTGCCAGCAGGGGACTAGCGCAACAAGAGACCCAGTACTTC	CASRGLAQQETQYF
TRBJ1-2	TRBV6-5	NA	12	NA	TGTGCCAGCAGTTCCCCACTATATGGCTACACCTTC	CASSSPLYGYTF